This T cell receptor beta chain is drawn from a study of immune characteristics of hereditary and idiopathic chronic pancreatitis. Notes on this clone: Its antigen remains unidentified.

Study results and limitations: Hereditary and idiopathic cases differed in TRBV10, TRBV19, TRBV23 and TRBV5 usage. Higher disease severity scores went with more productive TCR rearrangements. This study excluded chronic pancreatitis caused by alcohol use.

Assay used: immunoSEQ multiplex PCR; TCRdb lists only in-frame clones, some missing. Of several thousand clones in the sample, around 75% were seen once. Total pancreatectomy with islet autotransplantation was the source of the chronic pancreatitis pancreas tissue. Trimming cost V 3 bases and J 5 bases, with 11 bases left between them. The CDR3 is 14 residues long. The V gene's germline CDR1 is SGHNT and CDR2 YENEEA. The sequenced material came from pancreas tissue with hereditary chronic pancreatitis. The chain couples TRBV11-3 to TRBJ2-1; the D gene is possibly TRBD1 (6 bases). The source is a human donor with chronic pancreatitis. Here the CDR3 reads CASSFTGIDNEQFF. The CDR3 DNA reads TGTGCCAGCAGCTTCACAGGGATCGACAATGAGCAGTTCTTC. The variable domain in full, completed from reference TRBV11-3 and TRBJ2-1, reads EAGVVQSPRYKIIEKKQPVAFWCNPISGHNTLYWYLQNLGQGPELLIRYENEEAVDDSQLPKDRFSAERLKGVDSTLKIQPAELGDSAVYLCASSFTGIDNEQFFGPGTRLTVL.